These T cell receptor beta chains were read from a single sample in a study of OX40 agonist ivuxolimab in advanced cancers. Using immunoSEQ multiplex PCR, the repertoire was profiled, and TCRdb retains in-frame clones only, with some absent. The data show 65,000 to 95,000 clones, around 94% seen once. Sequenced here: CD4+ or CD8+ T cells sorted from blood, sampled in a trial of the OX40 agonist ivuxolimab. The receptors derive from an adult with an advanced solid tumor such as melanoma, head and neck, liver or kidney cancer. Each CDR3 is given with its conserved first and last residue. A D gene is named only where the DNA matches it firmly. The listing skips clone size in some rows; elsewhere it reads once, few, many or a size class.

CDR3: CASSPGGGNQPQHF; DNA: TGTGCCAGCTCTCCCGGGGGGGGCAATCAGCCCCAGCATTTT; V: TRBV18; J: TRBJ1-5; D: NA; size: NA
CDR3: CASRGRDTEAFF; DNA: TGTGCCAGCAGGGGAAGGGACACTGAAGCTTTCTTT; V: TRBV7-9; J: TRBJ1-1; D: NA; size: NA
CDR3: CASSPRGAGVGDTQYF; DNA: TGTGCCAGCAGTCCCCGGGGAGCGGGAGTTGGAGATACGCAGTATTTT; V: TRBV25-1; J: TRBJ2-3; D: TRBD2; size: NA
CDR3: CASSLTGGFTEAFF; DNA: TGCGCCAGCAGCTTAACAGGGGGCTTCACTGAAGCTTTCTTT; V: TRBV5-1; J: TRBJ1-1; D: TRBD1; size: NA
CDR3: CASRSVANTGELFF; DNA: TGTGCCAGCCGCTCAGTCGCTAACACCGGGGAGCTGTTTTTT; V: TRBV7-2; J: TRBJ2-2; D: NA; size: NA
CDR3: CASSSGRAQPQHF; DNA: TGTGCCAGCAGCTCAGGAAGGGCTCAGCCCCAGCATTTT; V: TRBV7-9; J: TRBJ1-5; D: NA; size: NA
CDR3: CATSRVRGIQETQYF; DNA: TGTGCCACCAGCAGAGTGCGGGGAATCCAAGAGACCCAGTACTTC; V: TRBV15; J: TRBJ2-5; D: NA; size: NA
CDR3: CATSRGLVRTTSTYEQYF; DNA: TGTGCCACCAGCAGAGGGTTGGTAAGAACTACCTCCACCTACGAGCAGTACTTC; V: TRBV15; J: TRBJ2-7; D: NA; size: NA
CDR3: CASSLDREETQYF; DNA: TGTGCCAGCAGCTTAGACAGGGAAGAGACCCAGTACTTC; V: TRBV7-2; J: TRBJ2-5; D: NA; size: NA
CDR3: CAISDTSGRGNEQFF; DNA: TGTGCCATCAGTGATACTAGCGGGAGGGGCAATGAGCAGTTCTTC; V: TRBV10-3; J: TRBJ2-1; D: TRBD2; size: NA
CDR3: CASSLRAGGRPLRVYEQYF; DNA: TGTGCCAGCAGTTTACGCGCTGGCGGGAGGCCCCTTAGAGTATACGAGCAGTACTTC; V: TRBV27; J: TRBJ2-7; D: TRBD2; size: NA
CDR3: CASSPSGTGAHEQYF; DNA: TGTGCCAGCAGCCCGAGTGGGACAGGGGCCCACGAGCAGTACTTC; V: TRBV7-9; J: TRBJ2-7; D: TRBD1; size: NA
CDR3: CASSVATSSYEQYF; DNA: TGTGCCAGCAGCGTGGCGACTAGTTCCTACGAGCAGTACTTC; V: TRBV9; J: TRBJ2-7; D: NA; size: NA
CDR3: CASSQGGTGGTEQYF; DNA: TGTGCCAGCAGCCAAGGAGGGACAGGCGGTACCGAGCAGTACTTC; V: TRBV14; J: TRBJ2-7; D: TRBD1; size: few
CDR3: CVASQGGHSYNEQFF; DNA: TGCGTCGCGTCTCAAGGGGGGCACTCCTACAATGAGCAGTTCTTC; V: TRBV10-1; J: TRBJ2-1; D: NA; size: NA
CDR3: CASSLGPVSSSYEQYF; DNA: TGTGCCAGCAGCTTGGGCCCGGTCTCGAGCTCCTACGAGCAGTACTTC; V: TRBV5-5; J: TRBJ2-7; D: NA; size: NA
CDR3: CASSHQAGDTQYF; DNA: TGCGCCAGCAGCCACCAAGCGGGAGATACGCAGTATTTT; V: TRBV4-3; J: TRBJ2-3; D: NA; size: NA
CDR3: CSATVNYGYTF; DNA: TGCAGTGCTACCGTTAACTATGGCTACACCTTC; V: TRBV20-1; J: TRBJ1-2; D: NA; size: NA
CDR3: CASSLPRGRLSYEQYF; DNA: TGTGCCAGCAGTTTACCGCGGGGGCGCCTCTCCTACGAGCAGTACTTC; V: TRBV28; J: TRBJ2-7; D: NA; size: few
CDR3: CASSAPGLSTYEQYF; DNA: TGTGCCAGCAGTGCACCGGGTCTCTCAACCTACGAGCAGTACTTC; V: TRBV27; J: TRBJ2-7; D: NA; size: once
CDR3: CASSLGLADNNEQFF; DNA: TGTGCCAGCAGCCTAGGACTAGCGGATAACAATGAGCAGTTCTTC; V: TRBV7-9; J: TRBJ2-1; D: TRBD2; size: NA
CDR3: CASTPTRGRYNEQFF; DNA: TGTGCCAGCACCCCCACTAGAGGCCGTTACAATGAGCAGTTCTTC; V: TRBV11-2; J: TRBJ2-1; D: NA; size: NA
CDR3: CASSLREINEQFF; DNA: TGTGCCAGCAGCTTGCGGGAGATCAATGAGCAGTTCTTC; V: TRBV2; J: TRBJ2-1; D: TRBD2; size: once
CDR3: CASSYGLAYGYTF; DNA: TGTGCCAGCAGTTACGGGCTGGCCTATGGCTACACCTTC; V: TRBV6-5; J: TRBJ1-2; D: NA; size: NA
CDR3: CATSKQGDTQYF; DNA: TGTGCCACCAGCAAACAGGGGGATACGCAGTATTTT; V: TRBV15; J: TRBJ2-3; D: TRBD1; size: NA
CDR3: CASSSSIPRGWENTEAFF; DNA: TGTGCCAGCAGCTCATCAATCCCAAGGGGCTGGGAGAACACTGAAGCTTTCTTT; V: TRBV7-8; J: TRBJ1-1; D: NA; size: NA
CDR3: CASSTHSGSDTGELFF; DNA: TGTGCCAGCAGCACCCATAGCGGGAGTGATACCGGGGAGCTGTTTTTT; V: TRBV7-2; J: TRBJ2-2; D: TRBD2; size: NA
CDR3: CASSLWQLEGMARNEQFF; DNA: TGTGCCAGCAGCCTATGGCAATTGGAGGGGATGGCGCGCAATGAGCAGTTCTTC; V: TRBV7-3; J: TRBJ2-1; D: NA; size: NA
CDR3: CASSYGLRLNTGELFF; DNA: TGTGCCAGCAGTTACGGGCTAAGGCTGAACACCGGGGAGCTGTTTTTT; V: TRBV6-5; J: TRBJ2-2; D: NA; size: once
CDR3: CASSETSGENNEQFF; DNA: TGTGCCAGCAGTGAGACTAGCGGGGAGAACAATGAGCAGTTCTTC; V: TRBV14; J: TRBJ2-1; D: TRBD2; size: NA
CDR3: CASSQRTSGHTDTQYF; DNA: TGTGCCAGCAGTCAAAGGACTAGCGGGCACACAGATACGCAGTATTTT; V: TRBV6-6; J: TRBJ2-3; D: TRBD2; size: once
CDR3: CASTTQGWTDTQYF; DNA: TGTGCCAGCACAACACAGGGCTGGACAGATACGCAGTATTTT; V: TRBV9; J: TRBJ2-3; D: NA; size: NA
CDR3: CASSFGTGDNSPLHF; DNA: TGTGCCAGCAGTTTCGGGACAGGAGATAATTCACCCCTCCACTTT; V: TRBV28; J: TRBJ1-6; D: TRBD1; size: once
CDR3: CASSLGGRDQPQHF; DNA: TGCGCCAGCAGCTTGGGAGGAAGAGATCAGCCCCAGCATTTT; V: TRBV5-1; J: TRBJ1-5; D: NA; size: few
CDR3: CASSRSMGETQYF; DNA: TGTGCCAGCAGCCGTAGTATGGGGGAGACCCAGTACTTC; V: TRBV7-2; J: TRBJ2-5; D: NA; size: NA
CDR3: CASSQDLVNEQFF; DNA: TGCGCCAGCAGCCAAGATCTAGTAAATGAGCAGTTCTTC; V: TRBV4-3; J: TRBJ2-1; D: NA; size: once
CDR3: CAIRPPGQSTGELFF; DNA: TGTGCCATCAGGCCCCCGGGACAATCCACCGGGGAGCTGTTTTTT; V: TRBV10-3; J: TRBJ2-2; D: NA; size: NA
CDR3: CAIQRQGTYGYTF; DNA: TGTGCCATCCAGAGGCAGGGGACCTATGGCTACACCTTC; V: TRBV10-3; J: TRBJ1-2; D: NA; size: NA
CDR3: CASSHSAVTQYF; DNA: TGTGCCAGCAGCCACAGCGCGGTTACGCAGTATTTT; V: TRBV7-8; J: TRBJ2-3; D: NA; size: NA
CDR3: CASSQGSGRALAYEQYF; DNA: TGCGCCAGCAGCCAGGGTAGCGGGAGGGCTCTCGCCTACGAGCAGTACTTC; V: TRBV4-1; J: TRBJ2-7; D: TRBD2; size: NA
CDR3: CASTRDRLDTQYF; DNA: TGTGCCAGTACCCGGGACAGGCTGGATACGCAGTATTTT; V: TRBV19; J: TRBJ2-3; D: TRBD1; size: NA
CDR3: CASSLNMGGRSADTQYF; DNA: TGTGCCAGCAGCTTAAATATGGGCGGGAGAAGCGCAGATACGCAGTATTTT; V: TRBV7-3; J: TRBJ2-3; D: TRBD2; size: NA
CDR3: CASSPGEVTEAFF; DNA: TGTGCCAGCTCCCCAGGGGAGGTCACTGAAGCTTTCTTT; V: TRBV18; J: TRBJ1-1; D: NA; size: NA
CDR3: CASSFDSNTEAFF; DNA: TGTGCCAGCAGCTTCGACAGCAACACTGAAGCTTTCTTT; V: TRBV9; J: TRBJ1-1; D: NA; size: once